This TCR beta chain stems from a study of blood T cell repertoires in COVID-19. Background on the study: Donors in the United States, Italy and Spain gave samples during acute or convalescent COVID-19. Nucleic acid was either cDNA or gDNA, and it came from T cells, B-cell-depleted T cells, or PBMCs.

Authors' analysis steps: Counts of nucleated cells, estimated from reference gene primer amplification, were obtained. Sequenced by immunoSEQ multiplex PCR; TCRdb stores in-frame clones only, minus some. V and J calls and clone size are as listed in that table; D and trimming were resolved from the DNA. This sample has under 300,000 clones, with about 89% found just once. V gave up 5 bases and J gave up 3 bases; unmatched junction bases: 10. The CDR3 length is 15 residues. The germline V gene has CDR1 LNHDA and CDR2 SQIVND (reference sequence). The sample holds a few counts of this clone. This sequence was found in a man in his fifties or sixties with acute or convalescent COVID-19. The sample taken for sequencing was peripheral blood. The chain links TRBV19 to TRBJ2-7; TRBD2 matches at 7 bases. CDR3 DNA: TGTGCCAGTAGTCTTGTAGCGGGCCCCCTCTACGAGCAGTACTTC. Amino acid sequence: CASSLVAGPLYEQYF.